The rows below give T cell receptor beta chains drawn from one sample of a study of T cell responses to AZD1222 COVID-19 vaccine. Method: immunoSEQ multiplex PCR; TCRdb's copy keeps in-frame clones and lacks some. The table records 150,000 to 200,000 clones, over 80% of them present only once. The sequenced sample was peripheral blood, obtained 28 days after the second dose of the MenACWY control vaccine. The receptors derive from an adult who received the MenACWY meningococcal vaccine as a control. CDR3s include the opening cysteine and the closing phenylalanine or tryptophan. A D gene is named only where the DNA matches it firmly. The listing skips clone size in some rows; elsewhere it reads once, few, many or a size class.

TRBV11-2,-,16,TRBJ2-1,-,TGTGCCAGCAGCTCCCCGGGGGTCCCTCGGTACAATGAGCAGTTCTTC,CASSSPGVPRYNEQFF
TRBV28,-,13,TRBJ1-5,-,TGTGCCAGCAGCCCTCAGGGAGATCAGCCCCAGCATTTT,CASSPQGDQPQHF
TRBV24-1,-,15,TRBJ2-3,-,TGTGCCACCAGTGATGGCCCGGGGGTCACAGATACGCAGTATTTT,CATSDGPGVTDTQYF
TRBV10-1,once,12,TRBJ1-1,-,TGCGCCAGCAGTGGCTTGGGCACTGAAGCTTTCTTT,CASSGLGTEAFF
TRBV27,-,15,TRBJ1-5,TRBD1,TGTGCCAGCAGTCCTACTCCGACAGGGCGGCAGCCCCAGCATTTT,CASSPTPTGRQPQHF
TRBV4-1,-,17,TRBJ2-2,TRBD1,TGCGCCAGCAGCCAAGGGACGGGGACAGGGTCTGTCGGGGAGCTGTTTTTT,CASSQGTGTGSVGELFF
TRBV6-6,-,17,TRBJ2-1,TRBD2,TGTGCCAGCAGTCTTTTTTCCGGACTAGCGACCTACAATGAGCAGTTCTTC,CASSLFSGLATYNEQFF
TRBV4-3,-,14,TRBJ2-2,-,TGCGCCAGCAGCCAAGATACGGGCACCGGGGAGCTGTTTTTT,CASSQDTGTGELFF
TRBV5-6,-,17,TRBJ2-7,TRBD2,TGTGCCAGCAGCCGGGGGGTGGACACCAGGCCTTCCTACGAGCAGTACTTC,CASSRGVDTRPSYEQYF
TRBV19,-,14,TRBJ1-1,-,TGTGCCAGTGGATTGACAGGTACTTTAACTGAAGCTTTCTTT,CASGLTGTLTEAFF
TRBV6-5,-,15,TRBJ2-7,TRBD2,TGTGCCAGCACCCGAAGCAGCGGGAGTTATCACGAGCAGTACTTC,CASTRSSGSYHEQYF
TRBV5-4,-,15,TRBJ2-7,-,TGTGCCAGCAGCCTCGATCTCCGAGGGGGGTCCGAGCAGTACTTC,CASSLDLRGGSEQYF
TRBV7-3,-,14,TRBJ2-1,-,TGTGCCAGCACGGCGGGTCCGAACTACAATGAGCAGTTCTTC,CASTAGPNYNEQFF
TRBV9,once,14,TRBJ1-4,-,TGTGCCAGCAGCGCGTCGGGAACTAATGAAAAACTGTTTTTT,CASSASGTNEKLFF
TRBV7-9,-,17,TRBJ1-4,-,TGTGCCAGCAGCTTAAGGACCCCTTTAGGGGGTAATGAAAAACTGTTTTTT,CASSLRTPLGGNEKLFF
TRBV28,few,12,TRBJ1-2,-,TGTGCCAGCGCCCCTTGGGGTAGGGGCTACACCTTC,CASAPWGRGYTF
TRBV10-3,-,13,TRBJ1-3,TRBD1,TGTGCCACCACAGGGGTGGGAGGAAACACCATATATTTT,CATTGVGGNTIYF
TRBV18,few,15,TRBJ2-7,-,TGTGCCAGCTCACCAGAGGGTACATTTCGTTACGAGCAGTACTTC,CASSPEGTFRYEQYF
TRBV19,-,15,TRBJ2-7,-,TGTGCCAGTAGTATTCTGGGGACCACGATCTACGAGCAGTACTTC,CASSILGTTIYEQYF
TRBV19,-,14,TRBJ1-4,-,TGTGCCAGTAGTATCGCAACGTTGGGAGAAAAACTGTTTTTT,CASSIATLGEKLFF
TRBV2,-,12,TRBJ1-5,-,TGTGCCAGCAGGGACTCACTGCAGCCCCAGCATTTT,CASRDSLQPQHF
TRBV29-1,-,12,TRBJ2-5,-,TGCAGCGTCGGGGGGCTTCAAGAGACCCAGTACTTC,CSVGGLQETQYF
TRBV19,once,19,TRBJ2-1,TRBD2,TGTGCCAGTAGTTCGCCTAGCGGGAGCGGCCACGGGTCCTACAATGAGCAGTTCTTC,CASSSPSGSGHGSYNEQFF
TRBV18,-,16,TRBJ2-2,-,TGTGCCAGCTCATCCCGTCCCGACGACCTGACCGGGGAGCTGTTTTTT,CASSSRPDDLTGELFF
TRBV7-3,-,14,TRBJ2-2,-,TGTGCCAGCAGCGCAACAACTAGTGCCGGGGAGCTGTTTTTT,CASSATTSAGELFF
TRBV12-5,-,16,TRBJ2-7,TRBD1,TGTGCTAGTGGTTTGGAGACCGGGACAGGCGCCTACGAGCAGTACTTC,CASGLETGTGAYEQYF
TRBV7-8,-,12,TRBJ2-3,-,TGTGCCAGCAGCCCCCGACCAGATACGCAGTATTTT,CASSPRPDTQYF
TRBV4-1,-,13,TRBJ2-7,-,TGCGCCAGCAGCCAACCAGGGAGCTACGAGCAGTACTTC,CASSQPGSYEQYF
TRBV9,-,12,TRBJ1-1,-,TGTGCCAGCAGCGCTATGAACACTGAAGCTTTCTTT,CASSAMNTEAFF
TRBV6-5,-,15,TRBJ2-5,-,TGTGCCAGCAGTCAGACCGGGGGCGACGAAGAGACCCAGTACTTC,CASSQTGGDEETQYF
TRBV3-1/TRBV3-2,-,13,TRBJ2-5,-,TGTGCCAGCAGCCGGGAGCAAGGGGAGACCCAGTACTTC,CASSREQGETQYF
TRBV4-3,-,14,TRBJ1-1,-,TGCGCCAGCAGCCAAGTAGTAGGTAGGACTGAAGCTTTCTTT,CASSQVVGRTEAFF
TRBV7-9,-,14,TRBJ2-3,-,TGTGCCAGCAGCTCCACCAGCTGGGGGAATACGCAGTATTTT,CASSSTSWGNTQYF
TRBV12-3/TRBV12-4,-,13,TRBJ1-5,-,TGTGCCAGCAGCCCCAATGAAAAACAGCCCCAGCATTTT,CASSPNEKQPQHF
TRBV7-8,-,17,TRBJ2-2,TRBD1,TGTGCCAGCAGCTTCTACTCCGGGACAGTGACCTCCGGGGAGCTGTTTTTT,CASSFYSGTVTSGELFF
TRBV6-5,-,13,TRBJ1-5,-,TGTGCCAGCAAGGGGACGGGGAATCAGCCCCAGCATTTT,CASKGTGNQPQHF
TRBV28,-,14,TRBJ1-5,TRBD1,TGTGCCAGCAGTCCTCCAGGGGGGGCTCAGCCCCAGCATTTT,CASSPPGGAQPQHF
TRBV5-6,few,12,TRBJ1-2,-,TGTGCCAGCACCCTTACGGGGGATGGCTACACCTTC,CASTLTGDGYTF
TRBV29-1,-,12,TRBJ1-2,TRBD1,TGCAGCGTCGGACAGGGAGACTATGGCTACACCTTC,CSVGQGDYGYTF
TRBV7-2,-,14,TRBJ1-1,-,TGTGCCAGCAGCTTTCCCGATCGGAACACTGAAGCTTTCTTT,CASSFPDRNTEAFF
TRBV11-2,once,11,TRBJ2-5,-,TGTGCCAGCAGCTGGCAAGAGACCCAGTACTTC,CASSWQETQYF
TRBV11-2,-,12,TRBJ2-5,-,TGTGCCAGCAGCTTTATACTAGGGACCCAGTACTTC,CASSFILGTQYF
TRBV28,-,16,TRBJ1-4,TRBD1,TGTGCCAGCAGTTTAACAGGGGTTACAACTAATGAAAAACTGTTTTTT,CASSLTGVTTNEKLFF
TRBV5-5,once,11,TRBJ2-7,-,TGTGCCAGCAGCGTATTAGACGAGCAGTACTTC,CASSVLDEQYF